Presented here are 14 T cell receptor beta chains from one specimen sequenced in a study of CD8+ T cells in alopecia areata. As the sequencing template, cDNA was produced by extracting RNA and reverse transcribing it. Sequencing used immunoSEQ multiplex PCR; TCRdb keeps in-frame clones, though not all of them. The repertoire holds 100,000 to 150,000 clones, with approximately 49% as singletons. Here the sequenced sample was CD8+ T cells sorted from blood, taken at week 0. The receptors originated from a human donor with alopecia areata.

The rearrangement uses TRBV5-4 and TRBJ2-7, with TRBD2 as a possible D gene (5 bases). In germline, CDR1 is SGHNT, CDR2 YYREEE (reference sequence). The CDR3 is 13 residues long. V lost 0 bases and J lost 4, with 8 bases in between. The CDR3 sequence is CASSLGGGYEQYF. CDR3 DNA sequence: TGTGCCAGCAGCTTGGGAGGCGGGTACGAGCAGTACTTC.

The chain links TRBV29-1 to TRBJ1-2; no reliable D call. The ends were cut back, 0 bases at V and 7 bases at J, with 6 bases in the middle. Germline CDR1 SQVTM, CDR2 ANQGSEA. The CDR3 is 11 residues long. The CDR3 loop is CSVEEGSGYTF. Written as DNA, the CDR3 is TGCAGCGTTGAAGAAGGATCTGGCTACACCTTC.

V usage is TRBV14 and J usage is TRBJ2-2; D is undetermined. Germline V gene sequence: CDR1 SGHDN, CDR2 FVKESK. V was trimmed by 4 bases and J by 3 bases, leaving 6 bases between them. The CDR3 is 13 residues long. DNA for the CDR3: TGTGCCAGCAGCCCCTACCACACCGGGGAGCTGTTTTTT. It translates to CASSPYHTGELFF. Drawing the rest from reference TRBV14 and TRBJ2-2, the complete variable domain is EAGVTQFPSHSVIEKGQTVTLRCDPISGHDNLYWYRRVMGKEIKFLLHFVKESKQDESGMPNNRFLAERTGGTYSTLKVQPAELEDSGVYFCASSPYHTGELFFGEGSRLTVL.

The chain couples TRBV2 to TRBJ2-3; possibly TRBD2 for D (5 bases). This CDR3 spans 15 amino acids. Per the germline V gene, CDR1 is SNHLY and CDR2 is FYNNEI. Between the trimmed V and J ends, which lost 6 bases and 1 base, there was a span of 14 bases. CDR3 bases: TGTGCCAGCAGCATACTAGTGACGGGCACAGATACGCAGTATTTT. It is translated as CASSILVTGTDTQYF.

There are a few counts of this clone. CDR3 bases: TGTGCCAGCAGTGAGGGGAAGGGTTACGAGCAGTACTTC. The encoded protein is CASSEGKGYEQYF. This chain joins TRBV2 and TRBJ2-7; D uncertain. This CDR3 spans 13 amino acids. The germline gives CDR1 SNHLY, CDR2 FYNNEI. V gave up 3 bases and J gave up 4 bases, with 10 bases separating them.

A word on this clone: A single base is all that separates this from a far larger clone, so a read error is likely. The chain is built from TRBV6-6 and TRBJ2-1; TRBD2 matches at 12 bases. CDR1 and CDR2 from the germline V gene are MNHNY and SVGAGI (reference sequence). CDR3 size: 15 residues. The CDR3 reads CASSDSSGGANEQFF. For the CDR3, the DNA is TGTGCCAGCAGTGACTCTAGCGGGGGGGCCAATGAGCAGTTCTTC.

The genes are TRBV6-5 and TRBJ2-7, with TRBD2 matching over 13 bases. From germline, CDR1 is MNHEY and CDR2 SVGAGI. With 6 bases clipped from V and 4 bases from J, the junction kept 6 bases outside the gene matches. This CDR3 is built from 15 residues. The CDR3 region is CASSTSGGAAYEQYF. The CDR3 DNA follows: TGTGCCAGCAGCACTAGCGGGGGGGCCGCATACGAGCAGTACTTC.

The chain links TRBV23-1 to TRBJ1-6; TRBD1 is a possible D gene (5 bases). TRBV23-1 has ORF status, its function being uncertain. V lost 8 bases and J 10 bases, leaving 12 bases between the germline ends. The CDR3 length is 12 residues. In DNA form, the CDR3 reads TGCGCCAGCGGGGGAGTGGACTCACCCCTCCACTTT. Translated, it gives CASGGVDSPLHF.

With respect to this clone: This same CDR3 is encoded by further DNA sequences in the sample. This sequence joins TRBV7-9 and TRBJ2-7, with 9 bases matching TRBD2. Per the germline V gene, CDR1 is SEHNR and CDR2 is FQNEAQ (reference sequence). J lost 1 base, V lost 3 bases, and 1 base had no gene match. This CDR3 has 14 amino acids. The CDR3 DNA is TGTGCCAGCAGCTTGCGGGGGGGTTCCTACGAGCAGTACTTC. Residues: CASSLRGGSYEQYF.

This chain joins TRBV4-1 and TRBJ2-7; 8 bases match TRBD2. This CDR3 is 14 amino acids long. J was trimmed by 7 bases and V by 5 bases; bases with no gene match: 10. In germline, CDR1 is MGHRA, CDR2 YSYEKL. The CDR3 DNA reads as TGCGCCAGCAGCTTTGGCGGGGGGAAGGGGGAGCAGTACTTC. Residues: CASSFGGGKGEQYF.

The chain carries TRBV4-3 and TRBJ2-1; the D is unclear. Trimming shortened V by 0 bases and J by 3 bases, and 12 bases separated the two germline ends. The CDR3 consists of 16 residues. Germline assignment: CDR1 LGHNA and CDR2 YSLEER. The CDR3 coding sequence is TGCGCCAGCAGCCAAGATGGATCGGCATACTACAATGAGCAGTTCTTC. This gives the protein CASSQDGSAYYNEQFF.

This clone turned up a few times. CDR3 DNA: TGTGCCAGCAGCTTACGCCACCGGGAAGCTTTCTTT. This sequence encodes CASSLRHREAFF. This chain connects TRBV13 to TRBJ1-1; D is ambiguous. The CDR3 spans 12 residues. From germline, CDR1 is PRHDT and CDR2 FYEKMQ (reference sequence). The V end lost 2 bases, the J end lost 8 bases, and 9 bases lay between the germline ends.

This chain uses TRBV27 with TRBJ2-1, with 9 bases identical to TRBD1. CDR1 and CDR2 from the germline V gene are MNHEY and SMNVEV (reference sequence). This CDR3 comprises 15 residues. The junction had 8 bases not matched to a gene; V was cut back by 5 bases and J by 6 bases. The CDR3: CASSLGTGRANEQFF. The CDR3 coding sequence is TGTGCCAGCAGTCTAGGGACAGGGAGGGCCAATGAGCAGTTCTTC.

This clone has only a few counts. The DNA of the CDR3 is TGCAGCGTTGGTTCCGGCAGGGAGACAGATACGCAGTATTTT. Its translation: CSVGSGRETDTQYF. The chain recombines TRBV29-1 with TRBJ2-3; D may match TRBD1 or TRBD2 (5 bases each). The V and J ends lost 4 bases and 3 bases respectively, with 14 bases between them. The CDR3 length is 14 residues. Germline V gene data show CDR1 as SQVTM and CDR2 as ANQGSEA.